This T cell receptor beta chain stems from a study of response to subunit inactivated influenza vaccine. Overall study results and limits: Authors suggested each seasonal flu vaccination may recruit only limited numbers of new T cells.

TCRdb fed the RT-PCR reads into MiXCR, producing one record per CDR3 protein. The sample has about 780,000 distinct CDR3 sequences, under 20% seen once. With respect to this clonotype: The antigen is not known.

From germline, CDR1 is MNHEY and CDR2 SVGAGI. CDR3 length equals 17 residues. V lost 1 base, J lost 0 bases, and 15 bases lay in between. The sequence derives from a man between 45 and 60 years old who received an inactivated influenza vaccine. The V gene is TRBV6-5, the J gene TRBJ1-2; D is undetermined. Sequences were derived from PBMCs from blood, sampled roughly 5 days after vaccination. CDR3: CASSYFGTAATNYGYTF. DNA for the CDR3: TGTGCCAGCAGTTACTTCGGAACAGCAGCTACTAACTATGGCTACACCTTC.